This paragraph covers one TCR beta chain sequence. The antigen remains unidentified. This sample was included in a study of graft-versus-host responses after intestinal transplantation. Study as a whole: Those transplanted obtained multivisceral, liver-intestinal, or isolated intestinal grafts. Whole-study findings and limits: The recipient marrow held GvH clones, and some of them showed up first in ileum or blood.

CDR3 length equals 11 residues. Germline CDR1 is MNHGY and CDR2 is SVAAGI. V lost 7 bases, J lost 3 bases, and 7 bases lay in between. Method: immunoSEQ multiplex PCR; TCRdb's copy keeps in-frame clones and lacks some. In the table there are about 54,000 clones, about 90% of which are singletons. This chain links TRBV6-9 with TRBJ2-7; D not resolved. Sequences were derived from PBMCs, sampled 650 to 670 days after intestinal transplant. The clonotype comes from a human patient who received an intestinal transplant, so some T cells may come from the graft donor. CDR3 loop: CASTGGYEQYF. The CDR3 DNA reads as TGTGCCAGCACGGGTGGCTACGAGCAGTACTTC.